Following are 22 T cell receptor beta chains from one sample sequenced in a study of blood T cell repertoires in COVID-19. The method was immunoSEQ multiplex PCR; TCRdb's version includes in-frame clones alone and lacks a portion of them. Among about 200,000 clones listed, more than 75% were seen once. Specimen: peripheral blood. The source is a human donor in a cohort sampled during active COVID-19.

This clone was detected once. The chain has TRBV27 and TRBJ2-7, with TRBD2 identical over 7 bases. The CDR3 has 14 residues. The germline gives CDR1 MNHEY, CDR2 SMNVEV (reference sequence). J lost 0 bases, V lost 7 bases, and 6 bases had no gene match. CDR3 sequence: CASKVGRSSYEQYF. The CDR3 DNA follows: TGTGCCAGCAAGGTCGGGAGGAGCTCCTACGAGCAGTACTTC.

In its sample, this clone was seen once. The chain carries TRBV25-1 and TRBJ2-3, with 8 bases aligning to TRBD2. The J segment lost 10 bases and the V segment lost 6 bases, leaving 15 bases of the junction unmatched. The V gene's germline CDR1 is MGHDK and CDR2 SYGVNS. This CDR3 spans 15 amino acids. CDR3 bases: TGTGCCAGCAGCGAGGGAGCGGGAGCTAAATTCGCGCAGTATTTT. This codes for CASSEGAGAKFAQYF.

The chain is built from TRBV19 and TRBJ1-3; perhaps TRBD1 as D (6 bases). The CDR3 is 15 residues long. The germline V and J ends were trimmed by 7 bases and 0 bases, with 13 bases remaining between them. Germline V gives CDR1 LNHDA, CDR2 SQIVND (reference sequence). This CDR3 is CASNGQTFSGNTIYF. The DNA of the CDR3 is TGTGCCAGTAACGGACAGACTTTCTCTGGAAACACCATATATTTT. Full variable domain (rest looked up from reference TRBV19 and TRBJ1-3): DGGITQSPKYLFRKEGQNVTLSCEQNLNHDAMYWYRQDPGQGLRLIYYSQIVNDFQKGDIAEGYSVSREKKESFPLTVTSAQKNPTAFYLCASNGQTFSGNTIYFGEGSWLTVV.

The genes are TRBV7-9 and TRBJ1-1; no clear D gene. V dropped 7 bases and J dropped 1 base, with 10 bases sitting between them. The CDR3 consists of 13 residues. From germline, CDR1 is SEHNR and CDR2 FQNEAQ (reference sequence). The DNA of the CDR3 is TGTGCCAGCACCCCGTATCCGAACACTGAAGCTTTCTTT. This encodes CASTPYPNTEAFF.

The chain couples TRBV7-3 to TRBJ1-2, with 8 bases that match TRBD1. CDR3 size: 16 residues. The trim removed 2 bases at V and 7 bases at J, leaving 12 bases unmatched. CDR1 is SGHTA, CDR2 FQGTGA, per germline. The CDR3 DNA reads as TGTGCCAGCAGCTTATCCGCAGGGGGCGCGGAGGGTGGCTACACCTTC. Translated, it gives CASSLSAGGAEGGYTF.

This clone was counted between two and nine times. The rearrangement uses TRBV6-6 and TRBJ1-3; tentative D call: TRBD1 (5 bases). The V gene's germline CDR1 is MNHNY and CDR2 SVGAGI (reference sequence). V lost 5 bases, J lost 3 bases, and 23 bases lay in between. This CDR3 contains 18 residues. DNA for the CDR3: TGTGCCAGCAGTCCAACCCTGGACAATCTCGCCTTTGGAAACACCATATATTTT. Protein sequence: CASSPTLDNLAFGNTIYF.

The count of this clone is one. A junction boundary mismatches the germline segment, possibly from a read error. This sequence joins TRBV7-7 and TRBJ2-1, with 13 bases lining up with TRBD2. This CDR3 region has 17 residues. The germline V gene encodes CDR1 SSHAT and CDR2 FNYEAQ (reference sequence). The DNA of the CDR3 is TGTGCTAGCAGCCCCTTCACTAGCGGGAGGGCCTACAATGAGCAGTTCTTC. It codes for CASSPFTSGRAYNEQFF.

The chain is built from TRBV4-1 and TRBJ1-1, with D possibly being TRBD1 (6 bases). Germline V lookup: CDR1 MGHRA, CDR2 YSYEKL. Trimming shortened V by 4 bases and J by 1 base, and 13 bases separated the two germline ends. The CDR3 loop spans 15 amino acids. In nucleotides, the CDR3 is TGCGCCAGCAGCCCTCCGGCAGGGGCGAACACTGAAGCTTTCTTT. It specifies CASSPPAGANTEAFF.

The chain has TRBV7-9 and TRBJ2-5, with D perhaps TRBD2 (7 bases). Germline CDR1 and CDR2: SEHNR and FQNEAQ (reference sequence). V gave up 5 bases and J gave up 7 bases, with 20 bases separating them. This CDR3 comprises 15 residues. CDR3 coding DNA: TGTGCCAGCAGCCCATGTGGGGGGGGGCATGGGACCCAGTACTTC. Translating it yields CASSPCGGGHGTQYF.

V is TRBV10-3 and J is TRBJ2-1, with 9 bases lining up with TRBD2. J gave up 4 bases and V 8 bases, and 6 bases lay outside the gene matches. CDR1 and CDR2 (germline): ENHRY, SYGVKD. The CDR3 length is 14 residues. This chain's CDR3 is CAIGASGKYNEQFF. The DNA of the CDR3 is TGTGCCATCGGAGCTAGCGGGAAGTACAATGAGCAGTTCTTC.

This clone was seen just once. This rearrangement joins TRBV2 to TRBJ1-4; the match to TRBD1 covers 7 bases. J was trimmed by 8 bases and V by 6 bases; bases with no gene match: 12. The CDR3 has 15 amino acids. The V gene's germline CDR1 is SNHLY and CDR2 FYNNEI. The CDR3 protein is CASRRDSSQGEKLFF. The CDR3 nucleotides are TGTGCCAGCAGGCGGGACAGTTCCCAGGGGGAAAAACTGTTTTTT.

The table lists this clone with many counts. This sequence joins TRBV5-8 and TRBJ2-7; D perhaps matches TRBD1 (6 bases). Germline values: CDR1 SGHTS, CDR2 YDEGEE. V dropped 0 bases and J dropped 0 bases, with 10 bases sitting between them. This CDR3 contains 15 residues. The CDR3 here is CASSLAGVSSYEQYF. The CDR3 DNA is TGTGCCAGCAGCTTGGCAGGGGTGAGCTCCTACGAGCAGTACTTC. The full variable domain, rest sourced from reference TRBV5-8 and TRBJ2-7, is EAGVTQSPTHLIKTRGQQATLRCSPISGHTSVYWYQQALGLGLQFLLWYDEGEERNRGNFPPRFSGRQFPNYSSELNVNALELEDSALYLCASSLAGVSSYEQYFGPGTRLTVT.

The CDR3 region is CSVDGGGEKLFF. In DNA, the CDR3 is TGCAGCGTTGACGGGGGGGGAGAAAAACTGTTTTTT. The V call is TRBV29-1, the J call TRBJ1-4, with D perhaps matching TRBD1 (5 bases). CDR3 length equals 12 residues. Germline assignment: CDR1 SQVTM and CDR2 ANQGSEA. Trimming took 3 bases from V and 8 from J, leaving 10 bases between them.

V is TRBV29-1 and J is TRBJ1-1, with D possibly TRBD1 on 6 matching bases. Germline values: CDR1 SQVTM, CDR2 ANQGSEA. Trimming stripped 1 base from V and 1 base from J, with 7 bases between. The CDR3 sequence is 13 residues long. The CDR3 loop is CSVEGGQNTEAFF. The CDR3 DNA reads TGCAGCGTTGAAGGGGGGCAGAACACTGAAGCTTTCTTT. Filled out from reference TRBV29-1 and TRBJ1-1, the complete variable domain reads SAVISQKPSRDICQRGTSLTIQCQVDSQVTMMFWYRQQPGQSLTLIATANQGSEATYESGFVIDKFPISRPNLTFSTLTVSNMSPEDSSIYLCSVEGGQNTEAFFGQGTRLTVV.

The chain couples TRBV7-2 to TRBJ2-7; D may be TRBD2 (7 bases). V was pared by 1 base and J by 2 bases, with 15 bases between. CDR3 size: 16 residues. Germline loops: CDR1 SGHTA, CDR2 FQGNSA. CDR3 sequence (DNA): TGTGCCAGCAGCTTAGGGGGAGGGGGAAGGGCCTACGAGCAGTACTTC. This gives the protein CASSLGGGGRAYEQYF.

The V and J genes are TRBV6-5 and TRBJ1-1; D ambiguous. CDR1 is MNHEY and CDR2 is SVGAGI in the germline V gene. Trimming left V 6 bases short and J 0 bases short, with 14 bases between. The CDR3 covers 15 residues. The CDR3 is CASRGTADMNTEAFF. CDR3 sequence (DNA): TGTGCCAGCAGGGGTACCGCCGACATGAACACTGAAGCTTTCTTT.

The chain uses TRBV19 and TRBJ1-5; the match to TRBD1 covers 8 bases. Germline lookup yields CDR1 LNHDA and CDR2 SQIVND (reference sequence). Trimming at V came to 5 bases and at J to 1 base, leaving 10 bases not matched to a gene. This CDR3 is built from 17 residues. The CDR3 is CASSSSSGTGSNQPQHF. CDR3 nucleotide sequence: TGTGCCAGTAGTTCCTCCTCCGGGACAGGCAGCAATCAGCCCCAGCATTTT.

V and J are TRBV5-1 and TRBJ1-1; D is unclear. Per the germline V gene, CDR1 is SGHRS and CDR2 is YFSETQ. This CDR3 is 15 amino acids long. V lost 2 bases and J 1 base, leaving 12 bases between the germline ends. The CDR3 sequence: CASSLSGLPNTEAFF. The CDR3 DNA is TGCGCCAGCAGCTTAAGCGGACTCCCGAACACTGAAGCTTTCTTT.

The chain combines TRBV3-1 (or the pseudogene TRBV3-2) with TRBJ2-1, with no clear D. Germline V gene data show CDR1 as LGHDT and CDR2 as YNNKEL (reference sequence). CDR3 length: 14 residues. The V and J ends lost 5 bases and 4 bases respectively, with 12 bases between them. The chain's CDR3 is CASSSVNGYNEQFF. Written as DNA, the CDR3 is TGTGCCAGCAGCAGCGTAAATGGGTACAATGAGCAGTTCTTC.

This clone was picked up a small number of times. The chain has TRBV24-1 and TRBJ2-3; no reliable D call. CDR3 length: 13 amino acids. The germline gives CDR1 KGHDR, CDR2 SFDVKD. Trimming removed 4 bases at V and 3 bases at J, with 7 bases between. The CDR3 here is CATSEERTDTQYF. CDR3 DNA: TGTGCCACCAGTGAAGAGAGAACAGATACGCAGTATTTT.

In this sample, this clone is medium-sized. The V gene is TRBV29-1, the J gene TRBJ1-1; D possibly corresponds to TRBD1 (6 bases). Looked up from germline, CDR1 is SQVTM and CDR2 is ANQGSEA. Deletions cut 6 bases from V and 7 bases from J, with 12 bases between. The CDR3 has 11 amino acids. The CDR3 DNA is TGCAGCGTCGGGACACCCTTTGAAGCTTTCTTT. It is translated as CSVGTPFEAFF.

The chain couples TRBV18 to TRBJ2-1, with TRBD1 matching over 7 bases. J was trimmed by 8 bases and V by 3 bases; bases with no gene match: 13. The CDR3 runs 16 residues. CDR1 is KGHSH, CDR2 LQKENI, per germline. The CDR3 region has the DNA TGTGCCAGCTCACCTTTCCGGGACAGTCTTGTGGATGAGCAGTTCTTC. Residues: CASSPFRDSLVDEQFF.